A single T cell receptor beta chain is shown here with its context. Its antigen is still unknown. The data stem from a study of OX40 agonist ivuxolimab in advanced cancers. Study conclusions and caveats: Antigen specificity remained undetermined for the expanded peripheral T cells.

Measured with immunoSEQ multiplex PCR; TCRdb has only the in-frame clones, and not every one. The sample shows about 77,000 clones, around 86% of them seen only once. Germline CDR1 SEHNR, CDR2 FQNEAQ (reference sequence). This CDR3 contains 17 residues. V gave up 5 bases and J gave up 6 bases; unmatched junction bases: 15. The source is an adult with an advanced solid tumor such as melanoma, head and neck, liver or kidney cancer. The chain recombines TRBV7-9 with TRBJ1-4; 7 nucleotides line up with TRBD1. The sample consisted of CD4+ or CD8+ T cells sorted from blood, taken in a trial of the OX40 agonist ivuxolimab. The CDR3 coding sequence is TGTGCCAGCAGCCCCAGGGGGGTTCCGACAGGTGATGAAAAACTGTTTTTT. Protein: CASSPRGVPTGDEKLFF.